This T cell receptor beta chain was recovered during a study of blood T cell repertoires in COVID-19. The CDR3 length is 15 residues. V was clipped by 1 base and J by 4 bases; unmatched bases: 4. Looked up from germline, CDR1 is GTSNPN and CDR2 is SVGIG (reference sequence). Profiled with immunoSEQ multiplex PCR; TCRdb holds only in-frame clones, not every one. The table has just under 85,000 clones, around 82% seen once. V is TRBV30 and J is TRBJ1-5; 10 bases fit TRBD1. The specimen was peripheral blood. This TCR derives from a woman in her sixties or seventies with acute or convalescent COVID-19. The CDR3 region is CAWSAGQGINQPQHF. The CDR3 DNA reads as TGTGCCTGGAGTGCGGGACAGGGGATTAATCAGCCCCAGCATTTT.